The following is a TCR beta chain sequence with its context. Its matching antigen is unknown. The assay was immunoSEQ multiplex PCR, and TCRdb's table has in-frame clones only and misses some. The profile shows 20,000 to 25,000 clones, nearly 90% of them singletons. The entry originates in a study of OX40 agonist ivuxolimab in advanced cancers. In the study overall: As their treatment, patients were administered ivuxolimab, an agonistic anti-OX40 (CD134) antibody. Those treated in dose escalation had hepatocellular carcinoma, melanoma, renal cell cancer or head and neck cancer. Points from the study as a whole: There were, on average, more expanded clones in CD8+ T cells than in CD4+.

The V segment lost 4 bases and the J segment 10 bases; nucleotides outside the gene matches: 17. This CDR3 region has 16 residues. CDR1 and CDR2 (germline): SGDLS, YYNGEE. The V and J genes are TRBV9 and TRBJ2-1; 7 bases align to TRBD2. The specimen was CD4+ or CD8+ T cells sorted from blood, collected in a trial of the OX40 agonist ivuxolimab. The receptor's source is an adult with an advanced solid tumor such as melanoma, head and neck, liver or kidney cancer. CDR3 residues: CASSSSGGEGKGEQFF. The CDR3 DNA reads TGTGCCAGCAGCTCCTCGGGCGGGGAGGGGAAGGGAGAGCAGTTCTTC.